One and the same sample provided the 18 T cell receptor beta chains below, sequenced in a study of blood T cell repertoires in COVID-19. Generated by immunoSEQ multiplex PCR, the TCRdb table keeps only in-frame clones and is missing some. The data show about 170,000 clones, with approximately 84% seen just once and around 2.9% held by the top ten. Sequences were obtained from peripheral blood. The receptors derive from an elderly woman with COVID-19, enrolled during active disease.

V and J are TRBV27 and TRBJ2-5; D unclear. The CDR3 consists of 13 residues. V lost 2 bases and J 3 bases, leaving 7 bases between the germline ends. In germline, CDR1 is MNHEY, CDR2 SMNVEV (reference sequence). CDR3 DNA: TGTGCCAGCAGTTTACGTCGGGAAGAGACCCAGTACTTC. Encoded protein: CASSLRREETQYF.

The chain has TRBV5-1 and TRBJ1-1; TRBD1 matches 10 bases. V gave up 4 bases and J gave up 6 bases; unmatched junction bases: 6. Germline CDR1 is SGHRS and CDR2 is YFSETQ. The CDR3 has 14 residues. The CDR3 protein is CASSQDRGLAEAFF. The DNA of the CDR3 is TGCGCCAGCAGCCAAGACAGGGGGCTCGCTGAAGCTTTCTTT.

The J gene is TRBJ1-5, the V gene TRBV27, with D possibly being TRBD1 (5 bases). CDR3 length: 15 amino acids. The germline gives CDR1 MNHEY, CDR2 SMNVEV (reference sequence). The V gene lost 6 bases and the J gene lost 4 bases, with 16 bases spanning the gap. CDR3 bases: TGTGCCAGCAGGCCATCAGGGAAGCCTAATCAGCCCCAGCATTTT. Translating gives CASRPSGKPNQPQHF.

In its sample, this clone was seen once. The rearrangement joins TRBV5-4 to TRBJ2-7; tentatively, D is TRBD2 (6 bases). V lost 4 bases to trimming and J lost 1 base, with 9 bases between them. Germline V lookup: CDR1 SGHNT, CDR2 YYREEE (reference sequence). This CDR3 is built from 13 residues. CDR3 in amino acids: CASSAGRSYEQYF. The CDR3 DNA sequence: TGTGCCAGCAGCGCGGGACGGTCCTACGAGCAGTACTTC.

The V call is TRBV19, the J call TRBJ2-7, with TRBD2 matching 16 bases. This CDR3 is built from 17 residues. The trim removed 4 bases at V and 8 bases at J, leaving 11 bases unmatched. Per germline, CDR1 LNHDA and CDR2 SQIVND (reference sequence). CDR3 amino acids: CASSTRPGLAGGQQQYF. CDR3 coding DNA: TGTGCCAGTAGTACCCGTCCGGGACTAGCGGGAGGGCAACAGCAGTACTTC.

V and J are TRBV7-6 and TRBJ1-2, with D unclear. The germline gives CDR1 SGHVS, CDR2 FNYEAQ. The CDR3 spans 14 residues. The germline V and J ends were trimmed by 5 bases and 2 bases, with 12 bases remaining between them. DNA for the CDR3: TGTGCCAGCAGCCCCGGCGGGGTAAACTATGGCTACACCTTC. It specifies CASSPGGVNYGYTF.

The genes are TRBV18 and TRBJ2-3; 8 nucleotides agree with TRBD2. V was pared by 2 bases and J by 2 bases, with 3 bases of the junction left unmatched. The CDR3 is 15 residues long. Germline-derived CDR1 and CDR2 are KGHSH and LQKENI. This CDR3 reads CASSPTGGVTDTQYF. CDR3 bases: TGTGCCAGCTCACCAACGGGGGGGGTCACAGATACGCAGTATTTT.

This chain links TRBV3-1 (or the pseudogene TRBV3-2) with TRBJ1-2; D may be TRBD1 (5 bases). The V end was cut by 7 bases, the J end by 6 bases, with 18 bases between. Germline loops: CDR1 LGHDT, CDR2 YNNKEL (reference sequence). The CDR3 is made up of 14 amino acids. CDR3 in DNA: TGTGCCAGCACCTCTTTGGCGACAGAACATGGCTACACCTTC. Encoded protein: CASTSLATEHGYTF.

This clone showed up just once. The rearrangement joins TRBV24-1 to TRBJ2-1; 9 bases align to TRBD2. Trimming at V came to 0 bases and at J to 7 bases, leaving 9 bases not matched to a gene. The germline V gene has CDR1 KGHDR and CDR2 SFDVKD. The CDR3 contains 17 residues. The CDR3 reads CATSDLGRGGRENEQFF. The CDR3 DNA sequence: TGTGCCACCAGTGATTTGGGTCGAGGCGGGAGGGAAAATGAGCAGTTCTTC.

The genes are TRBV27 and TRBJ2-2; maybe TRBD1 (5 bases). Germline CDR1 reads MNHEY; CDR2 reads SMNVEV (reference sequence). Trimming left V 3 bases short and J 1 base short, with 12 bases between. The CDR3 length is 16 residues. The DNA of the CDR3 is TGTGCCAGCAGTTTGGTCAGGACATTGAACACCGGGGAGCTGTTTTTT. It translates to CASSLVRTLNTGELFF.

V gene TRBV28 combines with J gene TRBJ2-1; 7 positions match TRBD2. The junction had 7 bases not matched to a gene; V was cut back by 7 bases and J by 4 bases. The germline V gene encodes CDR1 MDHEN and CDR2 SYDVKM. This CDR3 contains 14 residues. The CDR3 loop is CASMVAGPYNEQFF. DNA for the CDR3: TGTGCCAGCATGGTAGCGGGCCCATACAATGAGCAGTTCTTC.

The CDR3 nucleotides read TGCGCCAGCAGCTTTCAGGGTCCCATTCAGTACTTC. This codes for CASSFQGPIQYF. This chain uses TRBV5-1 with TRBJ2-4; a possible D gene is TRBD1 (5 bases). CDR1 is SGHRS and CDR2 is YFSETQ in the germline V gene. With 2 bases removed from V and 9 bases from J, the gap between germline ends came to 9 bases. The CDR3 length is 12 residues.

V gene TRBV7-2 combines with J gene TRBJ2-3, with D possibly matching TRBD1 (5 bases). This CDR3 is 15 amino acids long. The V end lost 1 base, the J end lost 2 bases, and 10 bases lay between the germline ends. Germline V CDR1 and CDR2: SGHTA, FQGNSA. The CDR3 DNA reads TGTGCCAGCAGCTTAGGGGGCGGTAACACAGATACGCAGTATTTT. Encoded protein: CASSLGGGNTDTQYF.

In its sample, this clone was seen a few times. The gene calls are TRBV11-2 and TRBJ1-3; the D is unclear. V lost 3 bases and J lost 0, with 6 bases in between. This CDR3 region has 14 residues. The V gene's germline CDR1 is SGHAT and CDR2 FQNNGV. The CDR3 sequence is CASSFTDSGNTIYF. CDR3 nucleotide sequence: TGTGCCAGCAGCTTCACAGACTCTGGAAACACCATATATTTT.

A single count supports this clone. V is TRBV2 and J is TRBJ2-6, with TRBD2 as a possible D gene (6 bases). The CDR3 runs to 19 residues. Germline-derived CDR1 and CDR2 are SNHLY and FYNNEI. Trimming pared 4 bases from V and 0 bases from J, leaving 19 bases between. CDR3 region: CASSGPPWRGLSGANVLTF. The CDR3 DNA sequence: TGTGCCAGCAGTGGTCCCCCGTGGCGGGGACTCTCTGGGGCCAACGTCCTGACTTTC.

This clone was found once. The chain joins TRBV3-1 (or the pseudogene TRBV3-2) to TRBJ1-2; perhaps TRBD1 as D (5 bases). The CDR3 runs to 16 residues. V was pared by 4 bases and J by 3 bases, with 18 bases between. CDR1 LGHDT and CDR2 YNNKEL come from the germline V gene (reference sequence). CDR3 region: CASSPQGRGRDYGYTF. The CDR3 DNA is TGTGCCAGCAGCCCCCAGGGAAGGGGCCGGGACTATGGCTACACCTTC.

This clone was observed a handful of times. The rearrangement uses TRBV30 and TRBJ1-3; 12 nucleotides align to TRBD1. V gave up 4 bases and J gave up 2 bases; unmatched junction bases: 9. The CDR3 is 17 amino acids. CDR1 and CDR2 from the germline V gene are GTSNPN and SVGIG (reference sequence). CDR3: CAWIPFRDRGPGNTIYF. The CDR3 DNA sequence: TGTGCCTGGATCCCCTTCCGGGACAGGGGGCCTGGAAACACCATATATTTT.

The sample holds one count of this clone. V usage is TRBV19 and J usage is TRBJ1-5; D is unresolved. The V gene lost 4 bases and the J gene lost 7 bases, with 20 bases spanning the gap. CDR1 LNHDA and CDR2 SQIVND come from the germline V gene (reference sequence). The CDR3 totals 16 residues. In nucleotides, the CDR3 is TGTGCCAGTAGTACCCTACAAGGGATGGACTGGCAGCCCCAGCATTTT. Translation gives CASSTLQGMDWQPQHF. The whole variable domain, filled in from reference TRBV19 and TRBJ1-5, reads DGGITQSPKYLFRKEGQNVTLSCEQNLNHDAMYWYRQDPGQGLRLIYYSQIVNDFQKGDIAEGYSVSREKKESFPLTVTSAQKNPTAFYLCASSTLQGMDWQPQHFGDGTRLSIL.